Listed below are T cell receptor beta chains from one sample, sequenced in a study of blood T cell repertoires in COVID-19. The repertoire was sequenced with immunoSEQ multiplex PCR; TCRdb's copy has only in-frame clones and lacks some. This sample yields around 250,000 clones, of which roughly 85% are seen a single time; about 5% belongs to the top ten. The sequenced material came from PBMCs or T cells enriched from blood (not recorded which). The receptors were gathered from a man aged 35 to 55 who had been exposed to COVID-19. Each CDR3 is given with its conserved first and last residue. A D gene is named only where the DNA matches it firmly. A row's size may be missing; if present it is once, few, many or a size class.

V gene	D gene	clone size	J gene	CDR3 DNA	CDR3 protein
TRBV10-3	NA	NA	TRBJ2-1	TGTGCCATCAGTGGGCTCAATGAGCAGTTCTTC	CAISGLNEQFF
TRBV5-4	TRBD2	NA	TRBJ2-1	TGTGCCAGCAGCCTCGCCCCGGGACTAGGGGACTACAATGAGCAGTTCTTC	CASSLAPGLGDYNEQFF
TRBV18	NA	NA	TRBJ2-7	TGTGCCAGCTCACCAGTCGCTACCGCCTACGAGCAGTACTTC	CASSPVATAYEQYF
TRBV19	NA	few	TRBJ1-2	TGTGCCGCACAGGGCCGGGATTATGGCTACACCTTC	CAAQGRDYGYTF
TRBV6-4	NA	few	TRBJ2-7	TGTGCCAGCAGTGACTCCCTCGAGGCGTACGAGCAGTACTTC	CASSDSLEAYEQYF
TRBV19	NA	once	TRBJ1-3	TGTCCGGAGAGGGTTGGAAACACCATATATTTT	CPERVGNTIYF
TRBV20-1	NA	NA	TRBJ2-1	TGCAGTGTCAGGCAGGGCAATGAGCAGTTCTTC	CSVRQGNEQFF
TRBV5-1	TRBD2	once	TRBJ2-3	TGCGCCAGCAGCTTGTCAACGGGAGGATTCACAGATACGCAGTATTTT	CASSLSTGGFTDTQYF
TRBV4-2	NA	NA	TRBJ2-7	TGTGCCAGCAGCCAAGATTTTGCAGGGATGATCTACGAGCAGTACTTC	CASSQDFAGMIYEQYF
TRBV5-4	TRBD2	NA	TRBJ2-7	TGTGCCAGCAGCTTGGGGACTAGCGGGAGGGGGCCGGGGGGGGACGAGCAGTACTTC	CASSLGTSGRGPGGDEQYF
TRBV5-1	NA	NA	TRBJ2-5	TGCGCCAGCAGCTTGCCCCCCCGTAACAGTAAATACCAAGAGACCCAGTACTTC	CASSLPPRNSKYQETQYF
TRBV28	NA	many	TRBJ1-5	TGTGCCAGCAGTATGGACAGCAGCAATCAGCCCCAGCATTTT	CASSMDSSNQPQHF
TRBV2	NA	NA	TRBJ1-1	TGTGCCAGCAAAGAGGGACTGAGCACTGAAGCTTTCTTT	CASKEGLSTEAFF
TRBV27	NA	NA	TRBJ2-3	TGTGCCACGGCCGGGTCCCAGTTCCTCCCCGATACGCAGTATTTT	CATAGSQFLPDTQYF
TRBV5-4	NA	NA	TRBJ1-1	TGTGCCAGCAGCTGGGGAGGTGGAGCTAACACTGAAGCTTTCTTT	CASSWGGGANTEAFF
TRBV10-1	TRBD1	NA	TRBJ2-1	TGCGCCAGCAGTGATGAGGGACAGGGTAGGAGTGAGCAGTTCTTC	CASSDEGQGRSEQFF
TRBV25-1	TRBD1	NA	TRBJ1-1	TGTGCCAGCAGTTTAGCCGGGACAGGGGGCTCTAAAGCTTTCTTT	CASSLAGTGGSKAFF
TRBV18	TRBD1	NA	TRBJ1-6	TGTGCCAGCTCACCCGGACAGGGGGAGTCACCCCTCCACTTT	CASSPGQGESPLHF
TRBV24-1	NA	NA	TRBJ2-1	TGTGCCACCAGTGAGAAGACCCGCGGCGGTGAGCAGTTCTTC	CATSEKTRGGEQFF
TRBV6-5	NA	NA	TRBJ2-7	TGTGCCAGCAGTTACGGCGGAACCTACGAGCAGTACTTC	CASSYGGTYEQYF
TRBV3-1/TRBV3-2	TRBD2	NA	TRBJ2-5	TGTGCCAGCAGCTTTAAGCGGGACCTAGAGACCCAGTACTTC	CASSFKRDLETQYF
TRBV30	NA	NA	TRBJ1-1	TGTGCCTGGATGGCAGCGCCTATGAACACTGAAGCTTTCTTT	CAWMAAPMNTEAFF
TRBV19	TRBD2	NA	TRBJ2-1	TGTGCCAGTAGTATCCCCAGCGGGAGGGTCTCCGATGAGCAGTTCTTC	CASSIPSGRVSDEQFF
TRBV2	NA	NA	TRBJ1-1	TGTGCCATCTTGACAGTTAACACTGAAGCTTTCTTT	CAILTVNTEAFF
TRBV7-9	TRBD2	NA	TRBJ2-2	TGTGCCAGCAGCTTACCTAGCGGGGGCACCGGGGAGCTGTTTTTT	CASSLPSGGTGELFF
TRBV5-6	NA	NA	TRBJ1-5	TGTGCCAGCAGCTCGGGCGGGAATCAGCCCCAGCATTTT	CASSSGGNQPQHF
TRBV2	NA	few	TRBJ1-2	TGTGCCAGCCTGGAGACAGTGGGGCGCTATGGCTACACCTTC	CASLETVGRYGYTF
TRBV2	NA	NA	TRBJ1-6	TGTGCCAGCAGACAGAGCTCCTATAATTCACCCCTCCACTTT	CASRQSSYNSPLHF
TRBV14	NA	NA	TRBJ2-2	TGTGCCAGCAGCCGCCGGGGATCTTCCGGGGAGCTGTTTTTT	CASSRRGSSGELFF
TRBV5-4	NA	NA	TRBJ2-7	TGTGCCAGCAGCTTGGCGGGAGTGTCCTACGAGCAGTACTTC	CASSLAGVSYEQYF
TRBV5-1	TRBD2	NA	TRBJ2-1	TGCGCCAGCAGCTTGGGCGGGAGGGCGAATGAGCAGTTCTTC	CASSLGGRANEQFF
TRBV5-8	NA	once	TRBJ1-1	TGTGCCAGCAGAGATCCCCCTCTCAGGTACACTGAAGCTTTCTTT	CASRDPPLRYTEAFF
TRBV19	TRBD2	NA	TRBJ2-1	TGTGCCAGCGGAACTAGCGGGAGGCCGTACAATGAGCAGTTCTTC	CASGTSGRPYNEQFF
TRBV6-4	NA	NA	TRBJ1-4	TGTGCCAGCAGTCGGAGGGGCGGTGAAAAACTGTTTTTT	CASSRRGGEKLFF
TRBV3-1/TRBV3-2	NA	once	TRBJ1-1	TGTGCCAGCAGCCAAGTTTTTACGGGGAACACTGAAGCTTTCTTT	CASSQVFTGNTEAFF
TRBV2	NA	NA	TRBJ1-3	TGTGCCAGCAGTGGGGACAACGGAAACACCATATATTTT	CASSGDNGNTIYF
TRBV10-2	NA	few	TRBJ1-5	TGCGCCAGCAGGGGGTTCGAGGGTCGCAATCAGCCCCAGCATTTT	CASRGFEGRNQPQHF
TRBV18	TRBD1	NA	TRBJ1-5	TGTGCCAGCTCACCGGGACAGGGGGGACAGCCCCAGCATTTT	CASSPGQGGQPQHF
TRBV1	NA	NA	TRBJ2-3	TGCACCACCGAACCCCGAGGGCTGTGCACAGATACGCAGTATTTT	CTTEPRGLCTDTQYF
TRBV27	NA	NA	TRBJ1-2	TGTGCCAGCAGTTTCCGGGGACTCAATGGCTACACCTTC	CASSFRGLNGYTF
TRBV30	NA	NA	TRBJ2-1	TGTGCCTGGACTGCGATGAATGAGCAGTTCTTC	CAWTAMNEQFF
TRBV7-2	TRBD1	NA	TRBJ2-4	TGTGCCAGCAGCGCCAGCCCCCGAAGACAGGGGTACATTCAGTACTTC	CASSASPRRQGYIQYF
TRBV30	NA	NA	TRBJ2-5	TGTGCCTGGAGTCCTTTAAGTCCCAGTGTTTGGACAGCCCAGTACTTC	CAWSPLSPSVWTAQYF
TRBV7-6	TRBD1	NA	TRBJ1-2	TGTGCCAGCAGCTTAATTGGGACAGACAACTATGGCTACACCTTC	CASSLIGTDNYGYTF
TRBV5-4	TRBD1	NA	TRBJ1-1	TGTGCCAGCAGCTTGCAGGGACAGTCAGGAGCTTTCTTT	CASSLQGQSGAFF
TRBV7-9	NA	few	TRBJ1-1	TGTGCCAGCAGCTTTGGGGGGAGTACTGAAGCTTTCTTT	CASSFGGSTEAFF
TRBV5-6	NA	NA	TRBJ2-7	TGTGCCAGCACCTCACCAGGGCTGAACTCCTACGAGCAGTACTTC	CASTSPGLNSYEQYF